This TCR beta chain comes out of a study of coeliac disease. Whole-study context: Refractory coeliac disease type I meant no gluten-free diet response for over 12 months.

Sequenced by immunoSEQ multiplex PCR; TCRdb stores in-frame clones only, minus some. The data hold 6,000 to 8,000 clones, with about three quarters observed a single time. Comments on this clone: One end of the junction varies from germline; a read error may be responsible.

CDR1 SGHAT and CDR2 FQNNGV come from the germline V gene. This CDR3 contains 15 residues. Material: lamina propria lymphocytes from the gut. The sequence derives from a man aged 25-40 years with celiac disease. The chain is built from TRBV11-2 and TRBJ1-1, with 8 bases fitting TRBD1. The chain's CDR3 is CASSLSTGVNTKAFF. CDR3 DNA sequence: TGTGCCAGCAGCTTATCGACAGGGGTGAACACTAAAGCTTTCTTT.